One T cell receptor (beta chain) is described in this entry. There is no known antigen for this receptor. There are no base qualities to consult, and no much larger clone falls within one base. The library relied on the immunoSEQ multiplex PCR assay. Imported from immuneACCESS, the table was reduced by TCRdb to in-frame sequences with V and J called. These copies leave out some clones; in studies compared against another copy, an unresolved V gene accounts for under half, and the cause of the remainder is not known. This sample is represented by approximately 82,000 clones; about 90% of them were singletons. Around 0.45% of the sample is taken by the ten largest. This sample was taken from a study of T cell changes during pregnancy in multiple sclerosis (dated by TCRdb to the late 2010s). Looking at the study overall: The study examined how the T cell repertoire changed over the course of pregnancy in women with multiple sclerosis.

The CDR3 measures 14 amino acids from cysteine to phenylalanine. Only the CDR3 DNA stays, 42 bases, in frame from base 1. From a lookup of the germline V gene, CDR1 and CDR2 are MNHEY and SVGAGI. V is pruned by 6 bases and J by 7 bases, leaving 9 bases of the junction without a gene match. The sequence is built from TRBV6-5 and TRBJ2-1; the central 7 bases match TRBD2. The sequencing here drew on CD4+ T cells from peripheral blood mononuclear cells, taken in the second trimester of pregnancy. This TCR was sampled from a female donor with multiple sclerosis, enrolled in a pregnancy study. The sequenced DNA: TGTGCCAGCAGCCTGGGAGGGTCGAGGAATGAGCAGTTCTTC. Its protein is CASSLGGSRNEQFF.